The present T cell receptor (beta chain) was sequenced within a study of T cell changes during pregnancy in multiple sclerosis. Assay used: immunoSEQ multiplex PCR; TCRdb lists only in-frame clones, some missing. The table shows about 47,000 clones, with around 91% occurring only once. Trimming left V 3 bases short and J 6 bases short, with 11 bases between. CDR1 is SGHVS, CDR2 FQNEAQ, per germline. The CDR3 has 13 amino acids. This sequence was found in a female donor with multiple sclerosis, enrolled in a pregnancy study. J is TRBJ1-2 and V is TRBV7-8, with D possibly being TRBD1 (6 bases). The sequencing used CD8+ T cells from peripheral blood mononuclear cells, collected in the second trimester of pregnancy. CDR3 amino acids: CASSLVQGNGYTF. As DNA, the CDR3 is TGTGCCAGCAGCTTGGTACAGGGAAATGGCTACACCTTC. Looking up the rest from reference TRBV7-8 and TRBJ1-2 gives the full variable domain: GAGVSQSPRYKVAKRGQDVALRCDPISGHVSLFWYQQALGQGPEFLTYFQNEAQLDKSGLPSDRFFAERPEGSVSTLKIQRTQQEDSAVYLCASSLVQGNGYTFGSGTRLTVV.